This passage covers 27 T cell receptor beta chains from one sample sequenced in a study of cytomegalovirus exposure and HLA in healthy donors. Primers included in the PCR were 60 Vbeta and 13 Jbeta primers. Libraries were prepared by immunoSEQ multiplex PCR; TCRdb keeps only in-frame clonotypes and omits some of them. Found here are more than 150,000 clones, approximately 85% of them singletons; the top ten hold almost 9.5%. The sequencing sample was made of PBMCs. The receptors derive from a man in his late teens or twenties in good health and CMV-seropositive.

This rearrangement joins TRBV10-1 to TRBJ2-2; D not resolved. Germline V lookup: CDR1 WNHNN, CDR2 SYGVQD (reference sequence). The V gene lost 6 bases and the J gene lost 0 bases, with 5 bases spanning the gap. There are 13 residues in the CDR3. CDR3 bases: TGCGCCAGCAGCCTTTCGAACACCGGGGAGCTGTTTTTT. It translates to CASSLSNTGELFF.

V and J are TRBV23-1 and TRBJ1-4; 11 bases map to TRBD1. TRBV23-1 is treated as an ORF (open reading frame) with a function not yet certain. The CDR3 is 14 residues long. The junction had 8 bases not matched to a gene; V was cut back by 6 bases and J by 11 bases. CDR3 sequence: CASSRTGGLSKLFF. The CDR3 coding sequence is TGCGCCAGCAGCCGGACAGGGGGCCTGAGTAAACTGTTTTTT.

The chain links TRBV11-2 to TRBJ2-1; 10 bases fit TRBD2. V lost 3 bases to trimming and J lost 1 base; unmatched junction nucleotides: 9. Per germline, CDR1 SGHAT and CDR2 FQNNGV. The length of the CDR3 is 18 residues. CDR3 in DNA: TGTGCCAGCAGCTTTAGGAGGGTTAGCGGGGGGTCCTACAATGAGCAGTTCTTC. It translates to CASSFRRVSGGSYNEQFF.

CDR3 in amino acids: CASSPARTGSVEQYF. The CDR3 DNA sequence: TGTGCCAGCAGCCCGGCCCGGACAGGGTCTGTCGAGCAGTACTTC. This rearrangement joins TRBV6-6 to TRBJ2-7; the match to TRBD1 covers 8 bases. The CDR3 is made up of 15 amino acids. The V gene's germline CDR1 is MNHNY and CDR2 SVGAGI (reference sequence). The V segment lost 6 bases and the J segment 6 bases; nucleotides outside the gene matches: 13.

This chain links TRBV18 with TRBJ2-1; TRBD2 aligns across 8 bases. The CDR3 is 16 residues long. The V gene's germline CDR1 is KGHSH and CDR2 LQKENI. V was pared by 3 bases and J by 7 bases, with 11 bases of the junction left unmatched. The CDR3 spells CASSPKSTPGGNEQFF. CDR3 DNA sequence: TGTGCCAGCTCACCTAAATCGACCCCGGGGGGGAATGAGCAGTTCTTC. Full variable domain (outside the CDR3, taken from reference TRBV18 and TRBJ2-1): NAGVMQNPRHLVRRRGQEARLRCSPMKGHSHVYWYRQLPEEGLKFMVYLQKENIIDESGMPKERFSAEFPKEGPSILRIQQVVRGDSAAYFCASSPKSTPGGNEQFFGPGTRLTVL.

The chain recombines TRBV25-1 with TRBJ2-1; D remains ambiguous. V lost 4 bases and J lost 9, with 7 bases in between. The CDR3 consists of 11 residues. Germline V gene sequence: CDR1 MGHDK, CDR2 SYGVNS. DNA of the CDR3: TGTGCCAGCAGTGTTTTGCGTGAGCAGTTCTTC. Translated: CASSVLREQFF.

The chain joins TRBV9 to TRBJ1-5, with TRBD1 matching 8 bases. Germline V gene sequence: CDR1 SGDLS, CDR2 YYNGEE. The CDR3 is 13 residues long. V lost 2 bases to trimming and J lost 6 bases; unmatched junction nucleotides: 1. As DNA, the CDR3 is TGTGCCAGCAGCGTGACAGGGGCTCAGCCCCAGCATTTT. Its protein product is CASSVTGAQPQHF.

The chain couples TRBV6-1 to TRBJ2-6; the D gene is possibly TRBD2 (6 bases). CDR1 MNHNS and CDR2 SASEGT come from the germline V gene. V was trimmed by 5 bases and J by 0 bases, leaving 8 bases between them. This CDR3 contains 15 residues. In DNA form, the CDR3 reads TGTGCCAGCAGTCTGGGGGGCTCTGGGGCCAACGTCCTGACTTTC. It specifies CASSLGGSGANVLTF.

On this clone itself: The same CDR3 is also encoded by other DNA sequences in this sample. The genes are TRBV10-3 and TRBJ2-2; 7 bases align to TRBD1. Germline-derived CDR1 and CDR2 are ENHRY and SYGVKD. The CDR3 totals 14 residues. V lost 9 bases to trimming and J lost 3 bases; unmatched junction nucleotides: 7. The CDR3 DNA reads TGTGCCATTAGAGACAGGGTCGACACCGGGGAGCTGTTTTTT. This sequence encodes CAIRDRVDTGELFF.

V and J are TRBV7-9 and TRBJ2-1; 12 bases agree with TRBD2. Looked up from germline, CDR1 is SEHNR and CDR2 is FQNEAQ (reference sequence). The V and J ends lost 5 bases and 7 bases, in that order; junction bases with no gene match: 3. The CDR3 loop spans 14 amino acids. This chain's CDR3 is CASSAGLAGNEQFF. DNA for the CDR3: TGTGCCAGCAGCGCCGGACTAGCGGGGAATGAGCAGTTCTTC.

This chain joins TRBV7-9 and TRBJ2-7, with TRBD1 matching over 9 bases. V lost 4 bases to trimming and J lost 5 bases; unmatched junction nucleotides: 6. The germline gives CDR1 SEHNR, CDR2 FQNEAQ (reference sequence). The CDR3 runs to 14 residues. The CDR3 reads CASSYRQGVDEQYF. The DNA of the CDR3 is TGTGCCAGCAGCTACCGACAGGGGGTAGACGAGCAGTACTTC. Drawing the rest from reference TRBV7-9 and TRBJ2-7, the complete variable domain is DTGVSQNPRHKITKRGQNVTFRCDPISEHNRLYWYRQTLGQGPEFLTYFQNEAQLEKSRLLSDRFSAERPKGSFSTLEIQRTEQGDSAMYLCASSYRQGVDEQYFGPGTRLTVT.

The chain employs TRBV6-1 and TRBJ1-4; no clear D. With 6 bases removed from V and 0 bases from J, the gap between germline ends came to 8 bases. Germline lookup yields CDR1 MNHNS and CDR2 SASEGT. CDR3 length equals 14 residues. CDR3 residues: CASRVYATNEKLFF. Written as DNA, the CDR3 is TGTGCCAGCAGGGTCTACGCAACTAATGAAAAACTGTTTTTT.

V gene TRBV5-1 combines with J gene TRBJ1-1; 9 nucleotides agree with TRBD1. With V trimmed by 4 bases and J by 0 bases, 4 bases remained unmatched. Germline values: CDR1 SGHRS, CDR2 YFSETQ. The CDR3 runs 15 residues. The CDR3 is CASSLRQGVNTEAFF. In nucleotides, the CDR3 is TGCGCCAGCAGCCTACGACAGGGGGTGAACACTGAAGCTTTCTTT.

V gene TRBV6-1 combines with J gene TRBJ2-7; 7 bases are shared with TRBD1. Germline V gene lookup returns CDR1 MNHNS and CDR2 SASEGT. Trimming removed 10 bases from V and 0 bases from J; junction bases left unmatched: 9. This CDR3 is 14 amino acids long. CDR3 coding DNA: TGTGCCACCCCAAAGGCAGGGGGCTCCTACGAGCAGTACTTC. Translation gives CATPKAGGSYEQYF.

This clone was counted between two and nine times. The chain links TRBV5-1 to TRBJ2-7; 10 nucleotides agree with TRBD2. Looked up from germline, CDR1 is SGHRS and CDR2 is YFSETQ. V was pared by 4 bases and J by 2 bases, with 9 bases of the junction left unmatched. The CDR3 is 16 amino acids. This chain's CDR3 is CASSKASGGPPYEQYF. CDR3 in DNA: TGCGCCAGCAGCAAAGCTAGCGGGGGACCTCCCTACGAGCAGTACTTC.

Here the CDR3 reads CASSEGASEQYF. CDR3 in DNA: TGCGCCAGCAGCGAGGGGGCGAGTGAGCAGTACTTC. The chain recombines TRBV5-1 with TRBJ2-7; 7 bases map to TRBD1. CDR3 length equals 12 residues. Germline loops: CDR1 SGHRS, CDR2 YFSETQ. Trimming at V came to 4 bases and at J to 7 bases, leaving 5 bases not matched to a gene. Variable domain in full (rest from reference TRBV5-1 and TRBJ2-7): KAGVTQTPRYLIKTRGQQVTLSCSPISGHRSVSWYQQTPGQGLQFLFEYFSETQRNKGNFPGRFSGRQFSNSRSEMNVSTLELGDSALYLCASSEGASEQYFGPGTRLTVT.

The V call is TRBV27, the J call TRBJ1-2; D unclear. Deletions cut 2 bases from V and 4 bases from J, with 8 bases between. Germline-derived CDR1 and CDR2 are MNHEY and SMNVEV (reference sequence). This CDR3 has 13 residues. Here the CDR3 reads CASSLARTYGYTF. The CDR3 DNA reads TGTGCCAGCAGTTTAGCCAGAACCTATGGCTACACCTTC.

Here the CDR3 reads CASSLGGQGAFNEKLFF. CDR3 nucleotides: TGCGCCAGCAGCTTGGGGGGACAGGGGGCCTTTAATGAAAAACTGTTTTTT. The gene calls are TRBV5-1 and TRBJ1-4; 12 nucleotides agree with TRBD1. CDR1 SGHRS and CDR2 YFSETQ come from the germline V gene. This CDR3 region has 17 residues. Trimming took 0 bases from V and 4 from J; bases not matched to a gene: 4.

This rearrangement joins TRBV19 to TRBJ1-2; possibly TRBD1 for D (6 bases). The CDR3 is made up of 12 amino acids. Germline CDR1 and CDR2: LNHDA and SQIVND (reference sequence). Trimming took off 7 bases at V and 10 bases at J, with 16 bases between the two ends. CDR3 coding DNA: TGTGCCAGTAACCAAAGGGGGTTGGACTACACCTTC. This sequence encodes CASNQRGLDYTF.

The chain uses TRBV7-2 and TRBJ1-6, with 8 nucleotides matching TRBD1. Trimming removed 4 bases from V and 11 bases from J; junction bases left unmatched: 10. This CDR3 spans 15 amino acids. Germline CDR1 reads SGHTA; CDR2 reads FQGNSA. The CDR3: CASSWGRGQLTPLHF. DNA of the CDR3: TGTGCCAGCAGCTGGGGCAGGGGGCAATTGACACCCCTCCACTTT.

The rearrangement joins TRBV30 to TRBJ1-5, with TRBD1 as a possible D gene (5 bases). Trimming took off 5 bases at V and 0 bases at J, with 17 bases between the two ends. The CDR3 runs 16 residues. CDR1 GTSNPN and CDR2 SVGIG come from the germline V gene (reference sequence). CDR3 bases: TGTGCCTGGGGGCCCTGGGGGAGGAGTAGCAATCAGCCCCAGCATTTT. Translation gives CAWGPWGRSSNQPQHF.

This clone was seen a handful of times. V gene TRBV6-6 combines with J gene TRBJ2-7, with 9 bases fitting TRBD1. The CDR3 is made up of 14 amino acids. V was clipped by 11 bases and J by 3 bases; unmatched bases: 11. Germline V gives CDR1 MNHNY, CDR2 SVGAGI (reference sequence). The CDR3 loop is CAVRGDRDNYEQYF. CDR3 in DNA: TGTGCCGTCCGAGGGGACAGGGATAACTACGAGCAGTACTTC.

The rearrangement joins TRBV6-6 to TRBJ2-4, with 8 bases fitting TRBD1. The CDR3 is 16 residues long. Per the germline V gene, CDR1 is MNHNY and CDR2 is SVGAGI (reference sequence). The V segment lost 6 bases and the J segment 7 bases; nucleotides outside the gene matches: 14. The CDR3 DNA is TGTGCCAGCAGAGGACAGGGAAGGTCACCGTCCAACATTCAGTACTTC. Its translation is CASRGQGRSPSNIQYF.

The CDR3 loop reads CAWNPGGASYEQYF. The CDR3 DNA reads TGTGCCTGGAATCCGGGGGGTGCCTCCTACGAGCAGTACTTC. The rearrangement joins TRBV30 to TRBJ2-7; 7 nucleotides line up with TRBD2. Germline V lookup: CDR1 GTSNPN, CDR2 SVGIG (reference sequence). This CDR3 has 14 residues. J was trimmed by 0 bases and V by 4 bases; bases with no gene match: 6.

This chain connects TRBV5-1 to TRBJ2-3; 7 bases are a match to TRBD2. With V trimmed by 4 bases and J by 2 bases, 7 bases remained unmatched. In germline, CDR1 is SGHRS, CDR2 YFSETQ. This CDR3 region has 15 residues. The CDR3 reads CASSQGTTITDTQYF. For the CDR3, the DNA is TGCGCCAGCAGCCAAGGGACTACAATCACAGATACGCAGTATTTT.

The genes are TRBV7-6 and TRBJ2-5, with D perhaps TRBD1 (5 bases). The CDR3 length is 17 residues. Per the germline V gene, CDR1 is SGHVS and CDR2 is FNYEAQ. V lost 5 bases, J lost 3 bases, and 22 bases lay in between. The CDR3: CASSELVGSRGKETQYF. CDR3 coding DNA: TGTGCCAGCAGCGAACTCGTGGGGTCTAGGGGTAAAGAGACCCAGTACTTC.

The V and J genes are TRBV19 and TRBJ1-2; the D is unclear. The germline gives CDR1 LNHDA, CDR2 SQIVND (reference sequence). The V end was cut by 7 bases, the J end by 3 bases, with 21 bases between. This CDR3 has 16 residues. DNA of the CDR3: TGTGCCAGTATACAGACCGGGGAGAGACCCTACTATGGCTACACCTTC. It encodes CASIQTGERPYYGYTF.